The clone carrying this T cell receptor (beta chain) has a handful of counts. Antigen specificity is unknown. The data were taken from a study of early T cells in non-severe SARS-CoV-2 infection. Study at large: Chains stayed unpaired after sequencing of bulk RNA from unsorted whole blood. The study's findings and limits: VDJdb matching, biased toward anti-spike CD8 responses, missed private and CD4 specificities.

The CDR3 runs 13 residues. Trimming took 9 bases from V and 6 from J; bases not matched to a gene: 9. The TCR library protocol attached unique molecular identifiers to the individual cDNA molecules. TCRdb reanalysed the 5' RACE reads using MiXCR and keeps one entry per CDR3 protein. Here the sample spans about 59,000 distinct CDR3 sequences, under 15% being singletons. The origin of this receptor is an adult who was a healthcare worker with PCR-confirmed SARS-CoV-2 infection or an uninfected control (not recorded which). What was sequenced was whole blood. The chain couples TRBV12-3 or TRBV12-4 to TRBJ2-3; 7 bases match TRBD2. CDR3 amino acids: CASLGGRGDTQYF. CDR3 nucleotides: TGTGCCAGTCTCGGAGGGCGGGGGGATACGCAGTATTTT.